This TCR beta chain was retrieved from a study of T-cell memory formation after mild COVID-19. Background on the study: Largely, the TCR clusters proved donor specific. Findings and caveats of the study: Contracting clones localized mainly to CM and EM when CD4+ and mainly to EMRA when CD8+. A subset of responding clones appeared in pre-infection memory, suggesting cross-reactive memory joined. Clones contracting day 15 to 85 were balanced CD4/CD8; later expanders leaned CD4+.

TCRdb independently ran MiXCR on the 5' RACE reads; one entry per CDR3 protein. The sample carries 350,000 to 400,000 distinct CDR3 sequences, around a fifth recorded once. This CDR3 is 16 amino acids long. Germline V lookup: CDR1 SEHNR, CDR2 FQNEAQ (reference sequence). V lost 2 bases and J 1 base, leaving 11 bases between the germline ends. This clonotype turned up a few times. Its target is not known. Sequencing was carried out using PBMCs or a T cell subset sorted from them (not recorded which). The TCR comes from an adult woman who had mild COVID-19 (a few samples of this study predate the infection). Cell type and time point are not known. The chain links TRBV7-9 to TRBJ2-2; D gene unclear. The CDR3 protein is CASSLNSAENTGELFF. The DNA for the CDR3 is TGTGCCAGCAGCTTAAATTCGGCGGAGAACACCGGGGAGCTGTTTTTT.